This T cell receptor (beta chain) came from a study of T cells after yellow fever vaccination. The study's findings and limits: Post-booster repertoires again held most primary-vaccination clones (just under 97% CD4, just under 90% CD8). Contamination by abundant bulk-population clonotypes could be present in FACS-sorted repertoires.

The CDR3 sequence is 14 residues long. V was shortened by 0 bases and J by 3 bases, with 8 bases between the two germline ends. Germline values: CDR1 KGHSH, CDR2 LQKENI. A note on this clonotype: Its antigen is not identified.

TCRdb analysed the 5' RACE reads with MiXCR anew, one entry per CDR3 protein. This sample has approximately 510,000 distinct CDR3 sequences; 20% to 25% occur once, and the top ten carry roughly a sixth. This sequence joins TRBV18 and TRBJ2-5; the D gene is possibly TRBD2 (5 bases). This clonotype originated in a man younger than 35 who received the YFV17D yellow fever vaccine. This sample comprised PBMCs, obtained around 3 weeks after the first yellow fever vaccination. Written as DNA, the CDR3 is TGTGCCAGCTCACCACCGCCGGGGAAAGAGACCCAGTACTTC. Its translation: CASSPPPGKETQYF. The variable domain in full, with the rest retrieved from reference TRBV18 and TRBJ2-5, is NAGVMQNPRHLVRRRGQEARLRCSPMKGHSHVYWYRQLPEEGLKFMVYLQKENIIDESGMPKERFSAEFPKEGPSILRIQQVVRGDSAAYFCASSPPPGKETQYFGPGTRLLVL.